This is a list of T cell receptor beta chains from one sample in a study of cytomegalovirus exposure and HLA in healthy donors. TCRdb's table, derived via immunoSEQ multiplex PCR, lists solely in-frame clones and lacks some. Among about 360,000 clones, just over 85% were seen once, and the ten largest hold approximately 0.8%. Sequenced input: PBMCs. The source is a woman younger than 35 in good health and CMV-seronegative. CDR3s include the opening cysteine and the closing phenylalanine or tryptophan. The order of the fields is D gene, J gene, CDR3 length, clone size, V gene, CDR3 protein, CDR3 DNA. The D gene is left open where the match is weak. Clone size is shown for a subset of rows, as once, few, many or a class of expanded clone.

d_gene: TRBD1
j_gene: TRBJ2-3
len: 15
abundance: .
v_gene: TRBV13
CDR3aa: CASSPRDRDTDTQYF
CDR3nt: TGTGCCAGCAGCCCGAGGGACAGAGACACAGATACGCAGTATTTT

d_gene: TRBD2
j_gene: TRBJ2-1
len: 16
abundance: once
v_gene: TRBV27
CDR3aa: CASSGTSGRGGNEQFF
CDR3nt: TGTGCCAGCAGCGGGACTAGCGGGAGAGGGGGCAATGAGCAGTTCTTC

d_gene: TRBD1
j_gene: TRBJ1-6
len: 14
abundance: few
v_gene: TRBV7-9
CDR3aa: CAYERDRANSPLHF
CDR3nt: TGTGCCTACGAAAGGGACAGGGCTAATTCACCCCTCCACTTT

d_gene: TRBD1
j_gene: TRBJ1-2
len: 13
abundance: few
v_gene: TRBV6-6
CDR3aa: CASSYSDRAGYTF
CDR3nt: TGTGCCAGCAGTTACTCGGACAGGGCTGGCTACACCTTC

d_gene: .
j_gene: TRBJ2-7
len: 14
abundance: few
v_gene: TRBV5-5
CDR3aa: CASSSEGSSYEQYF
CDR3nt: TGTGCCAGCAGCTCGGAGGGGAGCTCCTACGAGCAGTACTTC

d_gene: .
j_gene: TRBJ2-2
len: 18
abundance: .
v_gene: TRBV27
CDR3aa: CASSLLWREGKNTGELFF
CDR3nt: TGTGCCAGCAGTTTATTGTGGAGGGAAGGAAAGAACACCGGGGAGCTGTTTTTT

d_gene: .
j_gene: TRBJ2-7
len: 15
abundance: .
v_gene: TRBV4-1
CDR3aa: CASSQEAGIAYEQYF
CDR3nt: TGCGCCAGCAGCCAAGAAGCAGGGATTGCGTACGAGCAGTACTTC

d_gene: .
j_gene: TRBJ2-6
len: 16
abundance: .
v_gene: TRBV19
CDR3aa: CASSIRRNSGANVLTF
CDR3nt: TGTGCCAGTAGTATTAGGCGGAACTCTGGGGCCAACGTCCTGACTTTC

d_gene: .
j_gene: TRBJ2-7
len: 15
abundance: .
v_gene: TRBV19
CDR3aa: CASSILVGRGYEQYF
CDR3nt: TGTGCCAGTAGTATTTTAGTCGGACGAGGGTACGAGCAGTACTTC

d_gene: TRBD1
j_gene: TRBJ1-5
len: 15
abundance: .
v_gene: TRBV19
CDR3aa: CASSRTGDSNQPQHF
CDR3nt: TGTGCCAGTAGTCGGACAGGAGATAGCAATCAGCCCCAGCATTTT

d_gene: .
j_gene: TRBJ2-3
len: 13
abundance: .
v_gene: TRBV5-5
CDR3aa: CASSISSPDTQYF
CDR3nt: TGTGCCAGCAGCATTAGTAGCCCAGATACGCAGTATTTT

d_gene: TRBD2
j_gene: TRBJ2-4
len: 20
abundance: once
v_gene: TRBV30
CDR3aa: CAWSVKEWLAEKLAKNIQYF
CDR3nt: TGTGCCTGGAGTGTAAAAGAGTGGCTAGCGGAGAAACTAGCCAAAAACATTCAGTACTTC

d_gene: .
j_gene: TRBJ2-7
len: 11
abundance: few
v_gene: TRBV20-1
CDR3aa: CSADRTYEQYF
CDR3nt: TGCAGTGCAGACAGAACCTACGAGCAGTACTTC

d_gene: TRBD2
j_gene: TRBJ2-5
len: 16
abundance: .
v_gene: TRBV6-5
CDR3aa: CASSWAPILAGKTQYF
CDR3nt: TGTGCCAGCAGTTGGGCCCCCATACTAGCGGGGAAGACCCAGTACTTC

d_gene: .
j_gene: TRBJ2-1
len: 13
abundance: few
v_gene: TRBV9
CDR3aa: CASSVEHRNEQFF
CDR3nt: TGTGCCAGCAGCGTAGAGCACCGGAATGAGCAGTTCTTC

d_gene: .
j_gene: TRBJ1-1
len: 15
abundance: .
v_gene: TRBV5-3
CDR3aa: CASPPQQGRNTEAFF
CDR3nt: TGTGCCAGTCCGCCCCAACAGGGCCGGAACACTGAAGCTTTCTTT

d_gene: TRBD2
j_gene: TRBJ2-7
len: 15
abundance: .
v_gene: TRBV14
CDR3aa: CASSQTSGGSYEQYF
CDR3nt: TGTGCCAGCAGCCAAACTAGCGGGGGTTCCTACGAGCAGTACTTC

d_gene: .
j_gene: TRBJ1-1
len: 12
abundance: few
v_gene: TRBV28
CDR3aa: CASSLWTGGAFF
CDR3nt: TGTGCCAGCAGTTTATGGACAGGTGGGGCTTTCTTT

d_gene: .
j_gene: TRBJ1-5
len: 14
abundance: .
v_gene: TRBV6-1
CDR3aa: CASSEDPGKGPQHF
CDR3nt: TGTGCCAGCAGCGAGGATCCGGGGAAGGGGCCCCAGCATTTT

d_gene: .
j_gene: TRBJ1-1
len: 15
abundance: .
v_gene: TRBV6-5
CDR3aa: CASSPPGHLNTEAFF
CDR3nt: TGTGCCAGCAGTCCTCCGGGACACTTGAACACTGAAGCTTTCTTT

d_gene: .
j_gene: TRBJ2-2
len: 15
abundance: .
v_gene: TRBV2
CDR3aa: CASKGSRGNTGELFF
CDR3nt: TGTGCCAGCAAGGGGAGCAGGGGGAACACCGGGGAGCTGTTTTTT

d_gene: TRBD1
j_gene: TRBJ2-7
len: 14
abundance: .
v_gene: TRBV7-9
CDR3aa: CASSHGTGTYEQYF
CDR3nt: TGTGCCAGCAGCCACGGGACAGGGACCTACGAGCAGTACTTC

d_gene: .
j_gene: TRBJ1-1
len: 14
abundance: .
v_gene: TRBV5-6
CDR3aa: CASSLGPLNTEAFF
CDR3nt: TGTGCCAGCAGCTTGGGGCCCTTAAACACTGAAGCTTTCTTT

d_gene: TRBD2
j_gene: TRBJ2-7
len: 16
abundance: .
v_gene: TRBV28
CDR3aa: CASSLAAGIGRYEQYF
CDR3nt: TGTGCCAGCAGTTTAGCCGCTGGGATCGGGAGGTACGAGCAGTACTTC

d_gene: .
j_gene: TRBJ2-7
len: 15
abundance: .
v_gene: TRBV10-2
CDR3aa: CASKDSLNTAYEQYF
CDR3nt: TGCGCCAGCAAGGACAGCCTAAACACAGCCTACGAGCAGTACTTC

d_gene: .
j_gene: TRBJ2-4
len: 15
abundance: .
v_gene: TRBV28
CDR3aa: CASSSPGGMAPLQYF
CDR3nt: TGTGCCAGCAGTTCCCCCGGCGGCATGGCTCCCCTTCAGTACTTC

d_gene: .
j_gene: TRBJ1-4
len: 13
abundance: .
v_gene: TRBV7-7
CDR3aa: CATRRPDREKLFF
CDR3nt: TGTGCCACCCGGAGGCCGGATAGAGAAAAACTGTTTTTT

d_gene: TRBD1
j_gene: TRBJ1-1
len: 15
abundance: .
v_gene: TRBV28
CDR3aa: CASSLPDRVNTEAFF
CDR3nt: TGTGCCAGCAGTTTACCGGACAGGGTGAACACTGAAGCTTTCTTT